Listed below are T cell receptor beta chains from one sample, sequenced in a study of CD8 T cells in ankylosing spondylitis. MiXCR, run by TCRdb on the 5' RACE reads, gives a single entry per CDR3 protein. The repertoire has around 140,000 distinct CDR3 sequences, approximately 17% of them found once; the top ten carry about 33%. The source material was blood, either unsorted or a sorted T cell fraction (not recorded which). The receptors were gathered from a male donor with ankylosing spondylitis. CDR3s include the opening cysteine and the closing phenylalanine or tryptophan. D genes are given only for firm matches. Clone size is shown for a subset of rows, as once, few, many or a class of expanded clone.

abundance	v_gene	d_gene	j_gene	CDR3aa	CDR3nt
few	TRBV7-9	NA	TRBJ2-7	CASSLGTGTQRFEQYF	TGTGCCAGCAGCTTAGGGACCGGGACTCAGAGGTTCGAGCAGTACTTC
NA	TRBV5-1	NA	TRBJ2-2	CASSSGGRGVNTGELFF	TGCGCCAGCAGCTCCGGAGGGAGAGGGGTGAACACCGGGGAGCTGTTTTTT
NA	TRBV18	NA	TRBJ2-5	CASSLPEDKETQYF	TGTGCCAGCTCACTCCCGGAGGATAAAGAGACCCAGTACTTC
few	TRBV20-1	TRBD1	TRBJ2-1	CSAMTTGVSYNEQFF	TGCAGTGCTATGACCACAGGGGTTTCCTACAATGAGCAGTTCTTC
few	TRBV15	TRBD2	TRBJ2-7	CATSTETGTSGPYEQYF	TGTGCCACCAGCACAGAAACTGGGACTAGCGGACCCTACGAGCAGTACTTC
NA	TRBV28	TRBD2	TRBJ2-7	CASSLLTSGRPYEQYF	TGTGCCAGCAGTTTGCTGACTAGCGGGAGACCCTACGAGCAGTACTTC
NA	TRBV7-9	NA	TRBJ2-3	CASSPRVADTDTQYF	TGTGCCAGCAGCCCCCGGGTAGCGGACACAGATACGCAGTATTTT
few	TRBV7-2	NA	TRBJ1-2	CASSTGLINYGYTF	TGTGCCAGCAGCACAGGACTGATTAACTATGGCTACACCTTC
few	TRBV4-3	TRBD2	TRBJ2-3	CASSQGSAPGLAATDTQYF	TGCGCCAGCAGCCAAGGGTCGGCCCCGGGACTAGCGGCCACAGATACGCAGTATTTT
few	TRBV24-1	NA	TRBJ2-2	CATSEVNTGELFF	TGTGCCACCAGTGAGGTGAACACCGGGGAGCTGTTTTTT
NA	TRBV6-6	NA	TRBJ1-6	CASSPPLHF	TGTGCCAGCAGTCCACCCCTCCACTTT
NA	TRBV11-2	NA	TRBJ1-2	CASSLMPELYGYTF	TGTGCCAGCAGCTTAATGCCGGAGCTCTATGGCTACACCTTC
NA	TRBV4-1	TRBD1	TRBJ2-7	CASSPRDRVSYEQYF	TGCGCCAGCAGCCCCCGGGACAGGGTCTCCTACGAGCAGTACTTC
few	TRBV10-3	NA	TRBJ2-1	CAIKGEPNNEQFF	TGTGCCATCAAGGGGGAGCCGAACAATGAGCAGTTCTTC
NA	TRBV4-1	NA	TRBJ1-2	CASSHTANGYTF	TGCGCCAGCAGCCACACGGCAAATGGCTACACCTTC
NA	TRBV24-1	TRBD1	TRBJ2-1	CATSDLRDSNNEQFF	TGTGCCACCAGTGATCTGAGGGACAGCAACAATGAGCAGTTCTTC
many	TRBV7-9	TRBD2	TRBJ2-1	CASSPGTSLNSYNEQFF	TGTGCCAGCAGTCCCGGGACTAGCCTTAACTCCTACAATGAGCAGTTCTTC
NA	TRBV7-9	TRBD1	TRBJ1-2	CASSLGTGVKGYGYTF	TGTGCCAGCAGCTTAGGGACAGGGGTTAAAGGATATGGCTACACCTTC
many	TRBV7-9	NA	TRBJ2-5	CASSRPNSVGETQYF	TGTGCCAGCAGCCGGCCAAATAGCGTAGGGGAGACCCAGTACTTC
NA	TRBV28	TRBD2	TRBJ2-7	CASSFNGGTSGSSEQYF	TGTGCCAGCAGTTTCAACGGAGGGACTAGCGGGAGTAGCGAGCAGTACTTC
NA	TRBV29-1	TRBD2	TRBJ2-7	CSVATSGSYEQYF	TGCAGCGTTGCGACTAGCGGCTCCTACGAGCAGTACTTC
few	TRBV27	NA	TRBJ2-6	CASSLRDSGANVLTF	TGTGCCAGCAGTTTACGGGACTCTGGGGCCAACGTCCTGACTTTC
many	TRBV7-6	NA	TRBJ2-3	CASSLNHADTQYF	TGTGCCAGCAGCTTAAATCACGCAGATACGCAGTATTTT
few	TRBV5-1	NA	TRBJ1-2	CASSWVGVDYGYTF	TGCGCCAGCAGCTGGGTTGGCGTCGACTATGGCTACACCTTC